This passage covers 16 T cell receptor beta chains from one sample sequenced in a study of blood T cell repertoires in COVID-19. The method was immunoSEQ multiplex PCR; TCRdb's version includes in-frame clones alone and lacks a portion of them. The table shows about 200,000 clones, with about 85% occurring only once. The sequencing input was peripheral blood. The receptor set was obtained from a man aged 55 to 69 with active or convalescent COVID-19.

The rearrangement joins TRBV18 to TRBJ2-2; 9 bases agree with TRBD1. The CDR3 sequence is 17 residues long. The ends lost 2 bases at V and 3 bases at J; junction bases unmatched: 7. CDR1 KGHSH and CDR2 LQKENI come from the germline V gene. The CDR3 is CASSPIRTGDYTGELFF. The CDR3 DNA reads as TGTGCCAGCTCACCAATTCGGACAGGGGATTACACCGGGGAGCTGTTTTTT.

This chain joins TRBV27 and TRBJ2-7, with 7 nucleotides matching TRBD1. This CDR3 is 13 amino acids long. Germline V gene data show CDR1 as MNHEY and CDR2 as SMNVEV (reference sequence). The V segment lost 8 bases and the J segment 0 bases; nucleotides outside the gene matches: 4. The CDR3, as DNA: TGTGCCAGCGCGGACAGGAGCTCCTACGAGCAGTACTTC. Translation gives CASADRSSYEQYF.

The sample holds one count of this clone. The chain uses TRBV3-1 (or the pseudogene TRBV3-2) and TRBJ1-5; D not certain. The CDR3 totals 14 residues. Germline assignment: CDR1 LGHDT and CDR2 YNNKEL (reference sequence). Trimming shortened V by 4 bases and J by 1 base, and 8 bases separated the two germline ends. Here the CDR3 reads CASSPLLSNQPQHF. The CDR3 DNA is TGTGCCAGCAGCCCCCTTTTGAGCAATCAGCCCCAGCATTTT.

V is TRBV5-1 and J is TRBJ2-5; 14 nucleotides match TRBD2. The CDR3 contains 16 residues. J was trimmed by 4 bases and V by 0 bases; bases with no gene match: 2. Germline V lookup: CDR1 SGHRS, CDR2 YFSETQ. Here the CDR3 reads CASSLDGLAGGETQYF. For the CDR3, the DNA is TGCGCCAGCAGCTTGGACGGACTAGCGGGGGGAGAGACCCAGTACTTC.

The chain is built from TRBV5-1 and TRBJ2-3, with TRBD2 matching 11 bases. Looked up from germline, CDR1 is SGHRS and CDR2 is YFSETQ. This CDR3 spans 17 amino acids. With V trimmed by 1 base and J by 2 bases, 6 bases remained unmatched. The chain's CDR3 is CASSLNLAGGHTDTQYF. In DNA, the CDR3 is TGCGCCAGCAGCTTGAATCTAGCGGGGGGCCACACAGATACGCAGTATTTT.

This chain uses TRBV30 with TRBJ1-3; 7 bases map to TRBD1. The CDR3 covers 17 residues. V dropped 0 bases and J dropped 3; count of bases not matched to a gene: 11. Germline CDR1 and CDR2: GTSNPN and SVGIG (reference sequence). Here the CDR3 DNA reads TGTGCCTGGAGTGTAGCCCGGACAGGAATAGGTGGAAACACCATATATTTT. It codes for CAWSVARTGIGGNTIYF. Based on the CDR3 plus reference TRBV30 and TRBJ1-3, the full variable domain is SQTIHQWPATLVQPVGSPLSLECTVEGTSNPNLYWYRQAAGRGLQLLFYSVGIGQISSEVPQNLSASRPQDRQFILSSKKLLLSDSGFYLCAWSVARTGIGGNTIYFGEGSWLTVV.

This rearrangement joins TRBV29-1 to TRBJ1-2; 8 bases agree with TRBD1. V shed 3 bases and J 7 bases; nucleotides not matched to a gene: 4. There are 12 residues in the CDR3. CDR1 is SQVTM and CDR2 is ANQGSEA in the germline V gene. CDR3 nucleotides: TGCAGCGTTGATAACAGGGGGATTGGCTACACCTTC. This encodes CSVDNRGIGYTF.

This clone was observed a handful of times. The chain employs TRBV2 and TRBJ2-2; no clear D. With 2 bases removed from V and 9 bases from J, the gap between germline ends came to 7 bases. The CDR3 has 12 amino acids. Germline CDR1 reads SNHLY; CDR2 reads FYNNEI. CDR3 nucleotides: TGTGCCAGCAGTGAACATACAAGGGAGCTGTTTTTT. This codes for CASSEHTRELFF.

The CDR3 region has the DNA TGCGCCAGCAGCACGGGACTAGCGGGGGGCGGCGAGCAGTACTTC. Its protein product is CASSTGLAGGGEQYF. This chain connects TRBV5-1 to TRBJ2-7, with 15 positions matching TRBD2. The V gene end was trimmed by 4 bases and the J gene end by 6 bases; junction bases not matched to a gene: 5. The CDR3 length is 15 residues. Per the germline V gene, CDR1 is SGHRS and CDR2 is YFSETQ. The whole variable domain, filled in from reference TRBV5-1 and TRBJ2-7, reads KAGVTQTPRYLIKTRGQQVTLSCSPISGHRSVSWYQQTPGQGLQFLFEYFSETQRNKGNFPGRFSGRQFSNSRSEMNVSTLELGDSALYLCASSTGLAGGGEQYFGPGTRLTVT.

The chain links TRBV18 to TRBJ2-7; 8 bases are a match to TRBD1. After removal of 4 bases from V and 6 bases from J, the junction contained 11 bases not matched to a gene. Germline V gene lookup returns CDR1 KGHSH and CDR2 LQKENI. The CDR3 runs 15 residues. This CDR3 is CASSRSTGELGEQYF. CDR3 nucleotide sequence: TGTGCCAGCTCACGTTCGACAGGGGAATTGGGCGAGCAGTACTTC.

The rearrangement uses TRBV12-3 or TRBV12-4 and TRBJ1-5; no firm D call. Trimming removed 8 bases from V and 9 bases from J, with 11 bases in between. This CDR3 has 11 amino acids. The DNA for the CDR3 is TGTGCCAGCTGCGAGGGAGGGCCCCAGCATTTT. This translates into CASCEGGPQHF.

V usage is TRBV2 and J usage is TRBJ2-7; 10 bases map to TRBD2. Germline V gene sequence: CDR1 SNHLY, CDR2 FYNNEI. V lost 6 bases and J lost 2; bases outside the gene matches: 7. The CDR3 extends over 15 amino acids. The CDR3 DNA reads as TGTGCCAGCAGGGGGGGGACTAGCGAGACCTACGAGCAGTACTTC. This translates into CASRGGTSETYEQYF. The whole variable domain, filled in from reference TRBV2 and TRBJ2-7, reads EPEVTQTPSHQVTQMGQEVILRCVPISNHLYFYWYRQILGQKVEFLVSFYNNEISEKSEIFDDQFSVERPDGSNFTLKIRSTKLEDSAMYFCASRGGTSETYEQYFGPGTRLTVT.

This chain connects TRBV4-1 to TRBJ2-1; 9 bases line up with TRBD1. Germline V gives CDR1 MGHRA, CDR2 YSYEKL. V shed 4 bases and J 0 bases; nucleotides not matched to a gene: 7. CDR3 length: 17 amino acids. CDR3 amino acids: CASSPRTGVGSYNEQFF. DNA for the CDR3: TGCGCCAGCAGCCCGCGGACAGGGGTCGGCTCCTACAATGAGCAGTTCTTC.

This clone occurred once. Other nucleotide sequences in the sample specify the same CDR3. This sequence joins TRBV5-1 and TRBJ2-5; D remains ambiguous. Trimming removed 4 bases from V and 5 bases from J, with 12 bases in between. From germline, CDR1 is SGHRS and CDR2 YFSETQ. This CDR3 is built from 13 residues. The CDR3 bases are TGCGCCAGCAGCCCCGGCGGTTCTGAGACCCAGTACTTC. Encoded protein: CASSPGGSETQYF.

This sequence joins TRBV28 and TRBJ1-2, with TRBD1 matching over 10 bases. The CDR3 loop spans 12 amino acids. Per germline, CDR1 MDHEN and CDR2 SYDVKM. V gave up 8 bases and J gave up 8 bases; unmatched junction bases: 5. The DNA for the CDR3 is TGTGCCAGCCGGGACAGGGGATTCGGCTACACCTTC. Amino acid sequence: CASRDRGFGYTF.

The rearrangement uses TRBV11-2 and TRBJ2-3, with a weak D call TRBD1 (5 bases). Germline CDR1 SGHAT, CDR2 FQNNGV. The germline V and J ends were trimmed by 7 bases and 2 bases, with 13 bases remaining between them. There are 14 residues in the CDR3. The CDR3 DNA follows: TGTGCCAGCAACCTGGGGCTGATCACAGATACGCAGTATTTT. This sequence encodes CASNLGLITDTQYF.